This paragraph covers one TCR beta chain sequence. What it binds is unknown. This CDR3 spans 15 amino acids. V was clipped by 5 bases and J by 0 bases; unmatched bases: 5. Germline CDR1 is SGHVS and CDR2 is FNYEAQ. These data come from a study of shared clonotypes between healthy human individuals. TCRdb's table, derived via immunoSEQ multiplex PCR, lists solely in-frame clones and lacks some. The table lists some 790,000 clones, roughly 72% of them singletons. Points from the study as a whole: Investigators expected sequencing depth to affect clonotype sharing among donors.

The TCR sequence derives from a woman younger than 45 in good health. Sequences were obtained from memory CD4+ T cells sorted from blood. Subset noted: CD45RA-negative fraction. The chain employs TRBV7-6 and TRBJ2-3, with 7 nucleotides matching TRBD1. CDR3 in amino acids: CASSHNRGSTDTQYF. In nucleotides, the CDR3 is TGTGCCAGCAGCCACAACAGGGGAAGCACAGATACGCAGTATTTT.